One and the same sample provided the 29 T cell receptor beta chains below, sequenced in a study of spatial heterogeneity in lung cancer. Noted time point: sample taken at primary tumor resection. Frozen PBMC, nontumor lung or tumor provided whole RNA, which was sequenced unsorted. From the 5' RACE reads, TCRdb called clonotypes with MiXCR, one entry per CDR3 protein. Seen here are tens of thousands of distinct CDR3 sequences, approximately 7% observed once, and the top ten hold roughly 13%. The input for sequencing was PBMCs, taken at surgery. The receptor source for this set is a male donor with early-stage non-small cell lung cancer.

The sample holds many counts of this clonotype. This rearrangement joins TRBV24-1 to TRBJ2-2, with unresolved D. The V gene lost 11 bases and the J gene lost 1 base, with 4 bases spanning the gap. This CDR3 is 11 amino acids long. The germline V gene encodes CDR1 KGHDR and CDR2 SFDVKD. The DNA for the CDR3 is TGTGCCAGCGGGAACACCGGGGAGCTGTTTTTT. Amino acids: CASGNTGELFF.

The rearrangement joins TRBV24-1 to TRBJ2-3; TRBD1 is a possible D gene (6 bases). This CDR3 region has 18 residues. V dropped 2 bases and J dropped 1 base, with 18 bases sitting between them. Germline values: CDR1 KGHDR, CDR2 SFDVKD. The CDR3 reads CATSDYGYRDSRTDTQYF. CDR3 coding DNA: TGTGCCACCAGTGATTACGGGTACAGGGATTCACGCACAGATACGCAGTATTTT.

In its sample, this clonotype was seen many times. The chain uses TRBV24-1 and TRBJ1-2; D perhaps matches TRBD1 (6 bases). The CDR3 runs 14 residues. The V gene's germline CDR1 is KGHDR and CDR2 SFDVKD. With 3 bases removed from V and 6 bases from J, the gap between germline ends came to 13 bases. This CDR3 reads CATSDPDRFHGYTF. The DNA of the CDR3 is TGTGCCACCAGTGATCCGGACAGATTTCATGGCTACACCTTC.

The chain combines TRBV29-1 with TRBJ1-3; D may be TRBD1 (6 bases). V was pared by 0 bases and J by 2 bases, with 8 bases between. The CDR3 contains 14 residues. CDR1 is SQVTM and CDR2 is ANQGSEA in the germline V gene. The DNA of the CDR3 is TGCAGCGTTGAAGATCCAGGGGCTGGAAACACCATATATTTT. Protein: CSVEDPGAGNTIYF. Combining the CDR3 with reference TRBV29-1 and TRBJ1-3 gives the whole variable domain SAVISQKPSRDICQRGTSLTIQCQVDSQVTMMFWYRQQPGQSLTLIATANQGSEATYESGFVIDKFPISRPNLTFSTLTVSNMSPEDSSIYLCSVEDPGAGNTIYFGEGSWLTVV.

This clonotype was seen many times. This rearrangement joins TRBV7-2 to TRBJ2-3; D gene unclear. Germline V gene lookup returns CDR1 SGHTA and CDR2 FQGNSA. V was shortened by 1 base and J by 2 bases, with 7 bases between the two germline ends. This CDR3 comprises 14 residues. CDR3 protein: CASSLGRSTDTQYF. In DNA, the CDR3 is TGTGCCAGCAGCTTAGGGAGATCCACAGATACGCAGTATTTT.

This clonotype was seen only a few times. The V call is TRBV12-3 or TRBV12-4, the J call TRBJ2-5; D might be TRBD2 (7 bases). This CDR3 comprises 16 residues. V lost 3 bases and J lost 3, with 17 bases in between. CDR3: CASSFVAGAFKETQYF. DNA of the CDR3: TGTGCCAGCAGTTTTGTGGCGGGGGCATTTAAAGAGACCCAGTACTTC.

The sample holds a few counts of this clonotype. This chain links TRBV20-1 with TRBJ2-3; TRBD2 aligns across 8 bases. The CDR3 has 15 amino acids. Germline CDR1 is DFQATT and CDR2 is SNEGSKA (reference sequence). V lost 3 bases to trimming and J lost 4 bases; unmatched junction nucleotides: 9. DNA of the CDR3: TGCAGTGCTAGGAGCCCCCGGGAGGGGGCAGATACGCAGTATTTT. Its translation is CSARSPREGADTQYF.

There are many counts of this clonotype. J is TRBJ2-3 and V is TRBV20-1; 12 nucleotides match TRBD2. Looked up from germline, CDR1 is DFQATT and CDR2 is SNEGSKA (reference sequence). The CDR3 loop spans 16 amino acids. The trim removed 5 bases at V and 0 bases at J, leaving 6 bases unmatched. The CDR3 DNA follows: TGCAGTGCTCCTCGGACTAGCGGGGCTAGCACAGATACGCAGTATTTT. This translates into CSAPRTSGASTDTQYF.

The chain is built from TRBV18 and TRBJ2-2; maybe TRBD1 (7 bases). There are 15 residues in the CDR3. Trimming took off 3 bases at V and 5 bases at J, with 13 bases between the two ends. The germline gives CDR1 KGHSH, CDR2 LQKENI. DNA for the CDR3: TGTGCCAGCTCACCGGAACAGGGGAGGACCGGGGAGCTGTTTTTT. Its translation is CASSPEQGRTGELFF.

This clonotype has at least ten counts. J is TRBJ2-1 and V is TRBV7-7; D remains unclear. This CDR3 is built from 13 residues. The germline V and J ends were trimmed by 5 bases and 5 bases, with 10 bases remaining between them. CDR1 and CDR2 from the germline V gene are SSHAT and FNYEAQ (reference sequence). The CDR3 DNA follows: TGTGCCAGCAGCCCTGGGCCGAACAATGAGCAGTTCTTC. This gives the protein CASSPGPNNEQFF.

This clonotype was observed many times. The chain recombines TRBV7-2 with TRBJ2-1, with 7 bases fitting TRBD1. CDR1 and CDR2 from the germline V gene are SGHTA and FQGNSA. The length of the CDR3 is 13 residues. The trim removed 4 bases at V and 15 bases at J, leaving 12 bases unmatched. CDR3 residues: CASSYRGQSVRFF. In DNA, the CDR3 is TGTGCCAGCAGCTACCGGGGACAGTCTGTAAGGTTCTTC.

This clonotype came up many times. The V and J genes are TRBV27 and TRBJ1-2; 11 bases are a match to TRBD1. Germline V lookup: CDR1 MNHEY, CDR2 SMNVEV (reference sequence). The CDR3 runs 14 residues. V lost 3 bases and J lost 7; bases outside the gene matches: 4. The DNA for the CDR3 is TGTGCCAGCAGTTTTGGACAGGGGGCGTTTGGCTACACCTTC. It yields the protein CASSFGQGAFGYTF.

This clonotype has at least ten counts. The V and J genes are TRBV20-1 and TRBJ2-5; a possible D gene is TRBD1 (6 bases). Germline loops: CDR1 DFQATT, CDR2 SNEGSKA (reference sequence). CDR3 length equals 11 residues. The V end lost 5 bases, the J end lost 7 bases, and 11 bases lay between the germline ends. The chain's CDR3 is CSAYRERTQYF. Here the CDR3 DNA reads TGCAGTGCTTACAGGGAACGGACCCAGTACTTC.

The gene calls are TRBV20-1 and TRBJ2-1; 9 bases agree with TRBD2. The germline gives CDR1 DFQATT, CDR2 SNEGSKA (reference sequence). The length of the CDR3 is 13 residues. Losses at the gene ends were 3 bases for V and 5 bases for J; bases not matched to a gene: 2. CDR3 protein: CSASPSGDNEQFF. CDR3 bases: TGCAGTGCTAGCCCTAGCGGGGACAATGAGCAGTTCTTC.

Worth noting for this clonotype: This may come from a read error, since a much larger clone is one base off. This chain joins TRBV15 and TRBJ1-1, with D possibly being TRBD1 (5 bases). The germline V gene encodes CDR1 LNHNV and CDR2 YYDKDF (reference sequence). The CDR3 covers 14 residues. The CDR3 loop reads CATRWGGLNIEAFF. CDR3 coding DNA: TGTGCCACCAGGTGGGGGGGTTTGAACATTGAAGCTTTCTTT.

J is TRBJ1-6 and V is TRBV30; D ambiguous. This CDR3 has 16 residues. V was cut by 0 bases and J by 2 bases, with 11 bases left in between. Looked up from germline, CDR1 is GTSNPN and CDR2 is SVGIG (reference sequence). The DNA for the CDR3 is TGTGCCTGGAGTGTTGGCCCCAGCCCCTATAATTCACCCCTCCACTTT. Its translation is CAWSVGPSPYNSPLHF.

This clonotype occurred a few times. The chain uses TRBV10-2 and TRBJ1-5; D gene unclear. Germline V lookup: CDR1 WSHSY, CDR2 SAAADI. The CDR3 spans 13 residues. V was shortened by 6 bases and J by 8 bases, with 14 bases between the two germline ends. In nucleotides, the CDR3 is TGCGCCAGCAGGTTAGAGGGTTTGGAGCCCCAGCATTTT. Protein sequence: CASRLEGLEPQHF.

The chain recombines TRBV5-1 with TRBJ1-6; D call uncertain. Germline V lookup: CDR1 SGHRS, CDR2 YFSETQ. This CDR3 is built from 13 residues. Trimming shortened V by 1 base and J by 5 bases, and 4 bases separated the two germline ends. The CDR3 is CASSLRDNSPLHF. Here the CDR3 DNA reads TGCGCCAGCAGCTTGAGGGATAATTCACCCCTCCACTTT. Looking up the rest from reference TRBV5-1 and TRBJ1-6 gives the full variable domain: KAGVTQTPRYLIKTRGQQVTLSCSPISGHRSVSWYQQTPGQGLQFLFEYFSETQRNKGNFPGRFSGRQFSNSRSEMNVSTLELGDSALYLCASSLRDNSPLHFGNGTRLTVT.

This clonotype was recorded many times. V gene TRBV29-1 combines with J gene TRBJ1-5; 7 bases agree with TRBD1. The CDR3 length is 13 residues. Germline V gene data show CDR1 as SQVTM and CDR2 as ANQGSEA. V trimming: 6 bases; J trimming: 5 bases; junction bases outside the gene matches: 7. In nucleotides, the CDR3 is TGCAGCGTAATGGGCAGGGGGGATCAGCCCCAGCATTTT. Its protein is CSVMGRGDQPQHF.

The J gene is TRBJ2-5, the V gene TRBV6-5; D may be TRBD1 (5 bases). Germline CDR1 and CDR2: MNHEY and SVGAGI. CDR3 length: 15 residues. V lost 6 bases and J 1 base, leaving 15 bases between the germline ends. CDR3 loop: CASSRDRTFQETQYF. The DNA for the CDR3 is TGTGCCAGCAGCCGCGACAGAACCTTCCAAGAGACCCAGTACTTC.

This clonotype was observed many times. The V and J genes are TRBV29-1 and TRBJ2-7; 9 bases are a match to TRBD2. The V gene end was trimmed by 4 bases and the J gene end by 5 bases; junction bases not matched to a gene: 12. Germline CDR1 and CDR2: SQVTM and ANQGSEA. The CDR3 length is 15 residues. The CDR3 coding sequence is TGCAGCGTTGCGGCGGGGGTAGCGGGAGTCCACGAGCAGTACTTC. This sequence encodes CSVAAGVAGVHEQYF.

This clonotype occurred many times. This chain joins TRBV29-1 and TRBJ2-1; 10 bases match TRBD2. Trimming cost V 5 bases and J 3 bases; bases outside gene matches: 4. The germline gives CDR1 SQVTM, CDR2 ANQGSEA. The CDR3 spans 14 residues. The CDR3 DNA sequence: TGCAGCGTTACTCTAGCGGGAGACTACAATGAGCAGTTCTTC. This gives the protein CSVTLAGDYNEQFF.

This clonotype was recorded at least ten times. The gene calls are TRBV3-1 and TRBJ1-1; 9 bases agree with TRBD1. Per the germline V gene, CDR1 is LGHDT and CDR2 is YNNKEL (reference sequence). The ends lost 3 bases at V and 4 bases at J; junction bases unmatched: 3. The CDR3 extends over 14 amino acids. CDR3 DNA sequence: TGTGCCAGCAGCCAGACGACAGGGGGCACTGAAGCTTTCTTT. Amino acid sequence: CASSQTTGGTEAFF.

This clonotype was counted ten times or more. This rearrangement joins TRBV11-2 to TRBJ1-6, with D hard to call. Trimming shortened V by 5 bases and J by 7 bases, and 15 bases separated the two germline ends. In germline, CDR1 is SGHAT, CDR2 FQNNGV. CDR3 length: 15 residues. The CDR3 DNA reads TGTGCCAGCAGCCCCTACCCAGGATCCAATTCACCCCTCCACTTT. Translation gives CASSPYPGSNSPLHF.

This clonotype is deemed medium-sized (0.01 to 0.1%). The gene calls are TRBV7-8 and TRBJ1-1; 8 bases map to TRBD1. Per germline, CDR1 SGHVS and CDR2 FQNEAQ. This CDR3 is 14 amino acids long. V shed 7 bases, J shed 11 bases, and the junction held 15 bases outside the gene matches. The CDR3 reads CASTEIQGALRAFF. The DNA of the CDR3 is TGTGCCAGCACCGAGATCCAGGGGGCATTGAGGGCTTTCTTT.

By share of the sample, this clonotype is medium-sized (0.01 to 0.1%). J is TRBJ2-2 and V is TRBV5-1; a weak D match, TRBD2 (6 bases). The CDR3 consists of 14 residues. The V and J ends lost 1 base and 5 bases respectively, with 9 bases between them. The germline V gene has CDR1 SGHRS and CDR2 YFSETQ. Here the CDR3 reads CASSLTSRTGELFF. Here the CDR3 DNA reads TGCGCCAGCAGCTTGACTAGCCGGACCGGGGAGCTGTTTTTT. Drawing the rest from reference TRBV5-1 and TRBJ2-2, the complete variable domain is KAGVTQTPRYLIKTRGQQVTLSCSPISGHRSVSWYQQTPGQGLQFLFEYFSETQRNKGNFPGRFSGRQFSNSRSEMNVSTLELGDSALYLCASSLTSRTGELFFGEGSRLTVL.

The chain recombines TRBV19 with TRBJ2-1; D remains ambiguous. V lost 3 bases and J 2 bases, leaving 5 bases between the germline ends. Germline values: CDR1 LNHDA, CDR2 SQIVND (reference sequence). This CDR3 contains 13 residues. The CDR3 protein is CASSMQTYNEQFF. The DNA for the CDR3 is TGTGCCAGTAGTATGCAAACCTACAATGAGCAGTTCTTC.

This clonotype was recorded many times. The V gene is TRBV11-2, the J gene TRBJ2-3; no reliable D call. The germline V and J ends were trimmed by 1 base and 5 bases, with 13 bases remaining between them. Germline assignment: CDR1 SGHAT and CDR2 FQNNGV. This CDR3 spans 15 amino acids. The CDR3 loop is CASSLVGSGLDTQYF. The CDR3 bases are TGTGCCAGCAGCTTAGTAGGGTCCGGTTTAGATACGCAGTATTTT.

This clonotype was detected many times. DNA of the CDR3: TGTGCCAGCAGCGTGGGGGGTCCGGGGACCCAGTACTTC. This translates into CASSVGGPGTQYF. The chain links TRBV7-2 to TRBJ2-5; D perhaps matches TRBD2 (6 bases). In germline, CDR1 is SGHTA, CDR2 FQGNSA. Trimming pared 5 bases from V and 7 bases from J, leaving 14 bases between. This CDR3 has 13 amino acids.